This passage covers 18 T cell receptor beta chains from one sample sequenced in a study of blood T cell repertoires in COVID-19. TCRdb keeps only in-frame clones here, not all; method: immunoSEQ multiplex PCR. Of some 31,000 clones listed, about nine tenths are singletons. Sequencing was carried out using peripheral blood. These receptors were taken from a human donor with active COVID-19. The donor label of this sample is uncertain.

This chain joins TRBV12-3 or TRBV12-4 and TRBJ2-5; D gene ambiguous. This CDR3 has 11 amino acids. The V gene lost 3 bases and the J gene lost 5 bases, with 4 bases spanning the gap. The DNA of the CDR3 is TGTGCCAGCAGTTTTCGGGAGACCCAGTACTTC. Encoded protein: CASSFRETQYF.

The V and J genes are TRBV7-9 and TRBJ1-2; D remains unclear. This CDR3 comprises 13 residues. Germline V CDR1 and CDR2: SEHNR, FQNEAQ (reference sequence). V was cut by 8 bases and J by 8 bases, with 18 bases left in between. CDR3 in amino acids: CASSRLGAGGYTF. CDR3 bases: TGTGCCAGCTCTCGACTAGGCGCGGGGGGCTACACCTTC.

The rearrangement joins TRBV19 to TRBJ1-2, with D perhaps TRBD1 (6 bases). Germline CDR1 and CDR2: LNHDA and SQIVND (reference sequence). The CDR3 loop spans 17 amino acids. The V and J ends lost 6 bases and 1 base respectively, with 21 bases between them. The CDR3 reads CASSEATGSTFNYGYTF. The CDR3 bases are TGTGCCAGTAGCGAAGCGACAGGAAGTACTTTTAACTATGGCTACACCTTC.

This clone appeared a few times. This chain connects TRBV4-3 to TRBJ1-2; a possible D gene is TRBD1 (5 bases). The CDR3 totals 15 residues. Trimming took off 0 bases at V and 6 bases at J, with 14 bases between the two ends. Per the germline V gene, CDR1 is LGHNA and CDR2 is YSLEER. CDR3 region: CASSQDYGRVDGYTF. The CDR3 DNA sequence: TGCGCCAGCAGCCAAGATTATGGCAGGGTGGATGGCTACACCTTC.

V usage is TRBV10-3 and J usage is TRBJ2-3, with 8 bases that match TRBD1. The CDR3 is 13 residues long. The J segment lost 4 bases and the V segment lost 6 bases, leaving 3 bases of the junction unmatched. Germline V gives CDR1 ENHRY, CDR2 SYGVKD. CDR3 sequence: CAISDRGADTQYF. CDR3 bases: TGTGCCATCAGCGACAGGGGAGCAGATACGCAGTATTTT.

The chain carries TRBV5-1 and TRBJ2-7; the match to TRBD1 covers 10 bases. Germline V CDR1 and CDR2: SGHRS, YFSETQ. The CDR3 extends over 15 amino acids. J was trimmed by 4 bases and V by 0 bases; bases with no gene match: 4. CDR3 in amino acids: CASSLASDRGYEQYF. The CDR3 nucleotides read TGCGCCAGCAGCTTGGCGTCGGACAGGGGGTACGAGCAGTACTTC.

The chain employs TRBV12-3 or TRBV12-4 and TRBJ2-5; TRBD1 aligns across 7 bases. The CDR3 has 12 amino acids. The V and J ends lost 9 bases and 3 bases, in that order; junction bases with no gene match: 4. The CDR3 DNA sequence: TGTGCCAGTGGACAGGTTAAAGAGACCCAGTACTTC. This gives the protein CASGQVKETQYF.

V is TRBV6-5 and J is TRBJ2-7; 7 positions agree with TRBD1. The germline gives CDR1 MNHEY, CDR2 SVGAGI. V was pared by 6 bases and J by 7 bases, with 3 bases of the junction left unmatched. CDR3 size: 11 residues. The CDR3 is CASRQGDEQYF. CDR3 bases: TGTGCCAGCAGGCAGGGGGATGAGCAGTACTTC.

The chain links TRBV23-1 to TRBJ1-2; D unresolved. TRBV23-1 carries the ORF label, with uncertain function. V lost 0 bases, J lost 0 bases, and 11 bases lay in between. The CDR3 runs 16 residues. CDR3 DNA: TGCGCCAGCAGTCAATCCTCCTGGCCGCCTAACTATGGCTACACCTTC. Its translation: CASSQSSWPPNYGYTF.

This sequence joins TRBV18 and TRBJ2-2; 8 bases fit TRBD1. The germline V gene encodes CDR1 KGHSH and CDR2 LQKENI. V lost 3 bases and J lost 3; bases outside the gene matches: 3. The CDR3 runs to 15 residues. CDR3 sequence: CASSPSTGDTGELFF. For the CDR3, the DNA is TGTGCCAGCTCACCCTCGACAGGGGACACCGGGGAGCTGTTTTTT.

The genes are TRBV9 and TRBJ2-1; TRBD2 matches 9 bases. Looked up from germline, CDR1 is SGDLS and CDR2 is YYNGEE. J gave up 7 bases and V 2 bases, and 4 bases lay outside the gene matches. CDR3 length: 14 amino acids. The CDR3 DNA reads TGTGCCAGCAGCGTTCGCGGGGGGGCTAATGAGCAGTTCTTC. Protein product: CASSVRGGANEQFF.

The V and J genes are TRBV19 and TRBJ2-7, with 8 bases fitting TRBD1. Germline V gene sequence: CDR1 LNHDA, CDR2 SQIVND (reference sequence). With V trimmed by 11 bases and J by 7 bases, 13 bases remained unmatched. The length of the CDR3 is 13 residues. The CDR3 here is CAAQGVYPWEQYF. CDR3 DNA sequence: TGTGCCGCACAGGGGGTTTATCCGTGGGAGCAGTACTTC.

The J gene is TRBJ1-4, the V gene TRBV6-5, with 8 bases lining up with TRBD1. This CDR3 contains 15 residues. Per the germline V gene, CDR1 is MNHEY and CDR2 is SVGAGI. V shed 2 bases, J shed 4 bases, and the junction held 3 bases outside the gene matches. The CDR3 nucleotides read TGTGCCAGCAGTTACACGACAGGGGTTAATGAAAAACTGTTTTTT. It yields the protein CASSYTTGVNEKLFF.

V is TRBV6-6 and J is TRBJ2-7, with a tentative D call TRBD1 (6 bases). Trimming removed 5 bases from V and 2 bases from J, with 13 bases in between. CDR1 MNHNY and CDR2 SVGAGI come from the germline V gene (reference sequence). The length of the CDR3 is 14 residues. The DNA of the CDR3 is TGTGCCAGCAGTAACCCCGACAGGCCCTACGAGCAGTACTTC. Translated: CASSNPDRPYEQYF.

This chain uses TRBV14 with TRBJ2-7; D is perhaps TRBD2 (6 bases). The CDR3 is made up of 13 amino acids. The germline V gene encodes CDR1 SGHDN and CDR2 FVKESK. Trimming pared 1 base from V and 7 bases from J, leaving 11 bases between. The CDR3 sequence is CASSQVMGGEQYF. In DNA form, the CDR3 reads TGTGCCAGCAGCCAAGTCATGGGGGGAGAGCAGTACTTC.

The chain employs TRBV7-3 and TRBJ2-2, with unresolved D. Trimming left V 1 base short and J 6 bases short, with 12 bases between. The length of the CDR3 is 15 residues. Germline V gene sequence: CDR1 SGHTA, CDR2 FQGTGA. The CDR3 region is CASSLSPGSAGELFF. CDR3 sequence (DNA): TGTGCCAGCAGCTTAAGCCCCGGGTCGGCCGGGGAGCTGTTTTTT.

The CDR3 loop is CASSPRAGVGETQYF. In DNA form, the CDR3 reads TGTGCCAGTAGTCCCCGCGCGGGGGTAGGAGAGACCCAGTACTTC. The J gene is TRBJ2-5, the V gene TRBV19, with TRBD2 matching 7 bases. Germline CDR1 reads LNHDA; CDR2 reads SQIVND (reference sequence). J gave up 4 bases and V 5 bases, and 10 bases lay outside the gene matches. This CDR3 has 15 amino acids.

J is TRBJ2-7 and V is TRBV9, with unresolved D. CDR3 length: 12 amino acids. Between the trimmed V and J ends, which lost 3 bases and 5 bases, there was a span of 9 bases. Germline values: CDR1 SGDLS, CDR2 YYNGEE. The CDR3 DNA is TGTGCCAGCAGCGCCGAGTTTGACGAGCAGTACTTC. Translating it yields CASSAEFDEQYF.